This TCR beta chain was sequenced in a study of somatic mutations in cytotoxic T cells in rheumatoid arthritis (dated by TCRdb to about 2017). About the investigation overall: A FACSAria II or Sony SH800 was used to flow-sort some V beta antibody-stained T-cell populations at nearly 100% purity, and TCRB sequencing was also done on sorted V beta1+ cells. To characterize clonality, the study used TCRB deep sequencing while asking whether somatic mutations are carried by expanded CD8+ T-cell clones in newly diagnosed, untreated rheumatoid arthritis. TCRB deep sequencing was performed for 55 to 65 rheumatoid arthritis patients and 15 to 20 healthy controls. The median ages of the patient and control groups were essentially identical.

According to the germline V gene, CDR1 reads LGHNA and CDR2 reads YNFKEQ. Trimming costs V 1 base and J 2 bases, and their ends lie 15 bases apart. Taken from cysteine to phenylalanine, the CDR3 has 16 residues. Only the CDR3 portion is preserved as DNA: 48 bases, with reading frame beginning at the first base. The immunoSEQ assay was applied to genomic DNA for TCRB CDR3 sequencing. The published analysis was carried out like this. Nothing other than productive TCRB rearrangements was included in the analyses. Defining a clone by its unique TCRB CDR3 sequence, the study calculated clonality as a productive clonality index derived from Shannon entropy. Repertoire overlap between two samples was calculated from the template counts of each clone relative to total templates per sample. V-gene usage from TCRB sequencing and V-gene usage measured by flow cytometry were correlated (Spearman r of under 0.7). Not all clones reach the TCRdb copy of this immuneACCESS table, which keeps in-frame sequences only. Checked studies attribute under half of the gap to unresolved V genes and leave the rest unexplained. V and J calls and clone size follow that table, whereas D and trimming were derived from the DNA. The sample table holds tens of thousands of clones, of which roughly 80% were seen once. About 5% of the sample comes from the top ten.

General study outcomes and caveats: The finding that TRBV07 was slightly underrepresented in patients was left unadjusted for multiple comparisons. In about an eighth of the roughly 65 patients the largest CD8+ clone exceeded 20% of CD8+ cells, and several identical CD8+ TCRB sequences were shared between blood and synovial fluid. The expanded CD8+ clones had unknown antigen targets, and not appearing in virus-specific databases did not rule out that they were virus-specific. CD8+ T-cell clonality in rheumatoid arthritis patients was not significantly different from that in age-matched healthy controls. Healthy controls showed no age-related increase in CD8+ clonality, whereas patients did (Spearman r ~ 0.49).

With a median age of approximately 61 years (range roughly 20-80) and approximately 50% female, the healthy controls consisted of under 25 blood donors whose buffy coats were used. CD4+ and CD8+ cells were isolated by positive magnetic bead selection on an AutoMACS, and purity was checked by flow cytometry. Ficoll-Paque PLUS density gradient separation was used to isolate peripheral blood mononuclear cells. Nucleospin Tissue or Tissue XS kits were used to extract DNA from CD4-enriched, CD8-enriched or PBMC samples, and a Qubit 2.0 fluorometer was used for quantification. Worth noting for this clone: The specificity of this receptor is unknown. No base quality values were provided; no much bigger clone lies one nucleotide off.

The V and J segments used are TRBV4-2 and TRBJ2-7, with the D gene not clear enough to name. This clonotype was obtained from a man aged 45 to 65 in good health. Sequencing used CD8+ T cells sorted from blood. The DNA sequence is TGTGCCAGCAGCCAAGGGGTAGGTCAAGGAACCTACGAGCAGTACTTC. Its coded protein is CASSQGVGQGTYEQYF.